This T cell receptor beta chain was sequenced for a study of beta chain features in type 1 diabetes. CD4+ naive, central memory, regulatory and stem cell-like memory subsets were isolated by sorting on CD45RO/CCR7/CD25/CD127/CD95/CD27. Reverse transcription of all isolated RNA meant that expressed TCRB transcripts were sequenced. Here immunoSEQ multiplex PCR was the method, and the copy in TCRdb shows in-frame clones only, minus some. In the table there are 640,000 or so clones, over 12% of which are singletons. The V gene lost 8 bases and the J gene lost 3 bases, with 16 bases spanning the gap. The CDR3 contains 13 residues. Germline CDR1 is SQVTM and CDR2 is ANQGSEA. Study-level results: When Type 1 diabetes patients were examined, their TCRB CDR3s proved moderately but significantly shorter in all four CD4+ subsets. Possibly, sequencing cDNA over-represented cells that had high TCR expression levels. Equally in patients and controls, PCR might preferentially amplify shorter templates.

In regard to this clone: Its antigen is as yet unknown.

The clonotype was recovered from a man aged 18 to 29 with type 1 diabetes. This chain joins TRBV29-1 and TRBJ2-5; D is possibly TRBD2 (5 bases). Sequences were obtained from naive CD4+ T cells from blood. The CDR3 DNA sequence: TGCAGCCTGAGGGAACAGTCTAAAGAGACCCAGTACTTC. Amino acids: CSLREQSKETQYF.